A selection of T cell receptor beta chains follows, all from one sample in a study of blood T cell repertoires in COVID-19. Data came from immunoSEQ multiplex PCR; TCRdb stores just in-frame clones and leaves some out. In the table there are around 250,000 clones, 70% to 90% of which are singletons. The source material was peripheral blood. These receptors all come from a man aged 25 to 40 who had recovered from COVID-19. CDR3s leave out the opening cysteine and the closing phenylalanine or tryptophan. A D gene is named only where the DNA matches it firmly.

TRBV6-2/TRBV6-3	NA	TRBJ2-1	ASTYYRDGGDEQF
TRBV18	NA	TRBJ1-5	ASSLGPRSNQPQH
TRBV2	NA	TRBJ1-2	ASSEVIQGGGYT
TRBV6-2/TRBV6-3	NA	TRBJ1-5	ASSYSSGGTLEGPQH
TRBV6-1	TRBD1	TRBJ1-2	ASSEAVQQGRKGYT
TRBV7-2	TRBD2	TRBJ2-2	ASSLIGLAGGTGELF
TRBV24-1	TRBD1	TRBJ2-3	ATSDYGTASTDTQY
TRBV4-1	NA	TRBJ1-2	ASSQVGNHYGYT
TRBV19	TRBD1	TRBJ2-3	ASSIPDRGLTDTQY
TRBV5-6	NA	TRBJ1-2	ASSSFGGDFEGYT
TRBV4-1	TRBD2	TRBJ2-2	ASSQDPLAGAGTGELF
TRBV5-1	NA	TRBJ2-3	ASNKGVTPDTQY
TRBV7-9	NA	TRBJ2-7	ASSLVMQGDPLTYEQY
TRBV6-5	NA	TRBJ2-7	ASSTSGGGYEQY
TRBV5-1	NA	TRBJ2-2	ASSFAGLPGELF
TRBV5-1	TRBD2	TRBJ2-1	ASSFLPGLVYEQF
TRBV6-5	NA	TRBJ1-5	ASSYSNSAGAQPQH
TRBV14	NA	TRBJ2-3	ASSQVGGYLDTQY
TRBV6-5	TRBD1	TRBJ2-1	ASSRQGGNEQF
TRBV6-1	NA	TRBJ2-1	ASSEALRGYEQF
TRBV5-5	TRBD1	TRBJ1-4	ASSGTARNEKLF
TRBV11-2	NA	TRBJ1-5	ASSFGGGDQPQH